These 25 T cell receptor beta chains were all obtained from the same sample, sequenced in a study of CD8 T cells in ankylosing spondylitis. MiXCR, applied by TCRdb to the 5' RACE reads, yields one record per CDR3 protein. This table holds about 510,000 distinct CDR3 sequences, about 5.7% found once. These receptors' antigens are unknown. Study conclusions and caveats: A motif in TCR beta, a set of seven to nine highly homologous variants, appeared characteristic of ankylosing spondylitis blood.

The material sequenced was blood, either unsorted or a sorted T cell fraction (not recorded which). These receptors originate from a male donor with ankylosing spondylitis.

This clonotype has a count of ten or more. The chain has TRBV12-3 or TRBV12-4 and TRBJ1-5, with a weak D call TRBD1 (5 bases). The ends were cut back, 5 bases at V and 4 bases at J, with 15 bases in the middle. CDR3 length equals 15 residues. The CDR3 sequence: CASSPTVSWNQPQHF. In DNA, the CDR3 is TGTGCCAGCAGTCCGACAGTGAGTTGGAATCAGCCCCAGCATTTT.

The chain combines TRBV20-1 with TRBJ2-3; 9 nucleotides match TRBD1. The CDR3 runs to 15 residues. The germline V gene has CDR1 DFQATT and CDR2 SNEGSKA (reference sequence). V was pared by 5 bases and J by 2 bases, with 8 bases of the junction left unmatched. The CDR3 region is CSAPPGTGPTDTQYF. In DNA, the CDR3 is TGCAGTGCTCCCCCCGGGACAGGGCCCACAGATACGCAGTATTTT.

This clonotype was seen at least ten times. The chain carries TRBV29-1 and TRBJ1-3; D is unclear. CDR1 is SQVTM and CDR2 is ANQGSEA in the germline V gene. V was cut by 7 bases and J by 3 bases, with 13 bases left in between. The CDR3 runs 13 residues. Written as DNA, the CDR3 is TGCAGCGCCCTCAAGGGAGGTGGAAACACCATATATTTT. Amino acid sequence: CSALKGGGNTIYF.

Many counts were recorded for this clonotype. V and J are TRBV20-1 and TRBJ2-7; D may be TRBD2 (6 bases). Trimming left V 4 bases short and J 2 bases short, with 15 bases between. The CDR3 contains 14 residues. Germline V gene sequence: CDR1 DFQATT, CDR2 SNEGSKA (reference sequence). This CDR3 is CSAKSGGGPYEQYF. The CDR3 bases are TGCAGTGCTAAATCCGGGGGAGGCCCCTACGAGCAGTACTTC.

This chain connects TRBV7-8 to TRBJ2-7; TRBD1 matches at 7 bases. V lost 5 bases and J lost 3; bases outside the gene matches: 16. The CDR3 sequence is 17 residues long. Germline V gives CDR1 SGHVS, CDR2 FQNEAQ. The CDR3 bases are TGTGCCAGCAGCCCAGTAGTGGGACAGAGAACCTTCTACGAGCAGTACTTC. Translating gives CASSPVVGQRTFYEQYF.

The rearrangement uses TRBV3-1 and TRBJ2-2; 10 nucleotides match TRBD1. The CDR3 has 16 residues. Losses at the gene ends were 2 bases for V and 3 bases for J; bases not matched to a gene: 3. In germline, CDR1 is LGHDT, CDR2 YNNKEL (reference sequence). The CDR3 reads CASSQLTGGYTGELFF. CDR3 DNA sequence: TGTGCCAGCAGCCAATTGACAGGGGGCTACACCGGGGAGCTGTTTTTT.

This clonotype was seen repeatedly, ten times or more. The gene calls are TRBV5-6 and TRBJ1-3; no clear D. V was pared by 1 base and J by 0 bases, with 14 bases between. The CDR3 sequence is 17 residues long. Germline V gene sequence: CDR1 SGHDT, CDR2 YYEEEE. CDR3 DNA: TGTGCCAGCAGCTTGTGGTCCGCCAGGTTCTCTGGAAACACCATATATTTT. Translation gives CASSLWSARFSGNTIYF.

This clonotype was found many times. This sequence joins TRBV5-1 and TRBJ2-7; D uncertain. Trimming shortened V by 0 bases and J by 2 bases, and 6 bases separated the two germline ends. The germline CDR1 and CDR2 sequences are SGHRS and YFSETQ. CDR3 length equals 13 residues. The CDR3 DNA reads TGCGCCAGCAGCTTGGTTTTCCCCTACGAGCAGTACTTC. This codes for CASSLVFPYEQYF.

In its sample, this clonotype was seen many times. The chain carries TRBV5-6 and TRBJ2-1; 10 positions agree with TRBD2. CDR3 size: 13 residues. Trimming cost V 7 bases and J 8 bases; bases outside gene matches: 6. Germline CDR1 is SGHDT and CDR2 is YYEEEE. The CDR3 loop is CASRTSGGDEQFF. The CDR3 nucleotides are TGTGCCAGCCGGACTAGCGGAGGGGATGAGCAGTTCTTC. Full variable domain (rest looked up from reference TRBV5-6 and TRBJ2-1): DAGVTQSPTHLIKTRGQQVTLRCSPKSGHDTVSWYQQALGQGPQFIFQYYEEEERQRGNFPDRFSGHQFPNYSSELNVNALLLGDSALYLCASRTSGGDEQFFGPGTRLTVL.

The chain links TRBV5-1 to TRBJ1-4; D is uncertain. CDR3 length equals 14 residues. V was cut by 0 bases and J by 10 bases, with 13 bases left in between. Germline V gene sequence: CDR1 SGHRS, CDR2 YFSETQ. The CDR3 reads CASSLAVPRVKLFF. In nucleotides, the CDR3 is TGCGCCAGCAGCTTGGCAGTCCCTAGGGTAAAACTGTTTTTT.

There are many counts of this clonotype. The CDR3 is CASSPGTWQEAFF. The CDR3, as DNA: TGTGCCAGCAGCCCAGGGACTTGGCAGGAAGCTTTCTTT. The rearrangement uses TRBV7-2 and TRBJ1-1, with D perhaps TRBD1 (5 bases). Germline assignment: CDR1 SGHTA and CDR2 FQGNSA. V was shortened by 5 bases and J by 8 bases, with 15 bases between the two germline ends. The CDR3 has 13 amino acids.

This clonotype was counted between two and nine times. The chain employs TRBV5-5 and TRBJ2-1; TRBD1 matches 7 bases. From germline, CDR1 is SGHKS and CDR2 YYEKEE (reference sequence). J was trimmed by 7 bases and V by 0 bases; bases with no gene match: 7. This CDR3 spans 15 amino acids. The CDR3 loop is CASSLGTGLSNEQFF. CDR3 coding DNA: TGTGCCAGCAGCTTGGGGACAGGTCTTAGTAATGAGCAGTTCTTC.

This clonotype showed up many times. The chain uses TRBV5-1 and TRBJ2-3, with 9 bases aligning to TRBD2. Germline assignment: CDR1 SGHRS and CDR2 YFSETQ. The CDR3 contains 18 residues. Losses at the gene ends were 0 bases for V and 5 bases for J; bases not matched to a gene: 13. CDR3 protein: CASSLAFLAGFQEDTQYF. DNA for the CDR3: TGCGCCAGCAGCTTGGCGTTCCTAGCGGGATTTCAGGAAGATACGCAGTATTTT.

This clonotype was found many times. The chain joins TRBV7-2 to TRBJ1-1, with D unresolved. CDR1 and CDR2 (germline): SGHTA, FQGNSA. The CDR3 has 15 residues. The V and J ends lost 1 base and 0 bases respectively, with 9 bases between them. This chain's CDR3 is CASSLGVGLNTEAFF. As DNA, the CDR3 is TGTGCCAGCAGCTTAGGGGTTGGCTTGAACACTGAAGCTTTCTTT.

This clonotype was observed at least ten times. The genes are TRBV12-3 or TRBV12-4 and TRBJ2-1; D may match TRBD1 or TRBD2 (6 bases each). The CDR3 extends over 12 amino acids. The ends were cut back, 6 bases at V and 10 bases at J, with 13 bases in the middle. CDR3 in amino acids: CASRGGSGEQFF. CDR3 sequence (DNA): TGTGCCAGCAGAGGGGGGAGCGGGGAGCAGTTCTTC.

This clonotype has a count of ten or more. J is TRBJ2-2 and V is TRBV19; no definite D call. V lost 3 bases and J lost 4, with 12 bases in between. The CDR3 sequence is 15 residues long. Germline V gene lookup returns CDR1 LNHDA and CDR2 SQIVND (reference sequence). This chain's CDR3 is CASSILAGITGELFF. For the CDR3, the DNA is TGTGCCAGTAGTATTTTGGCAGGTATCACCGGGGAGCTGTTTTTT. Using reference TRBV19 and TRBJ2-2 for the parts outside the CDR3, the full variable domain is DGGITQSPKYLFRKEGQNVTLSCEQNLNHDAMYWYRQDPGQGLRLIYYSQIVNDFQKGDIAEGYSVSREKKESFPLTVTSAQKNPTAFYLCASSILAGITGELFFGEGSRLTVL.

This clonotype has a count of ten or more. CDR3 region: CASSPGTGANYGYTF. DNA for the CDR3: TGTGCCAGCAGCCCAGGGACAGGAGCTAACTATGGCTACACCTTC. This rearrangement joins TRBV11-2 to TRBJ1-2; 8 bases map to TRBD1. This CDR3 is built from 15 residues. J gave up 0 bases and V 5 bases, and 5 bases lay outside the gene matches. Germline CDR1 reads SGHAT; CDR2 reads FQNNGV.

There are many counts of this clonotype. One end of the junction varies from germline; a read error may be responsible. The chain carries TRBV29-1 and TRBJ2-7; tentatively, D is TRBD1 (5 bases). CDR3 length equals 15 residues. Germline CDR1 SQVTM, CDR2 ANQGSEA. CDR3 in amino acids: CSVQEELRGRYEQYF. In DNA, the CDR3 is TGCAGCGTTCAAGAAGAACTAAGGGGCCGGTACGAGCAGTACTTC.

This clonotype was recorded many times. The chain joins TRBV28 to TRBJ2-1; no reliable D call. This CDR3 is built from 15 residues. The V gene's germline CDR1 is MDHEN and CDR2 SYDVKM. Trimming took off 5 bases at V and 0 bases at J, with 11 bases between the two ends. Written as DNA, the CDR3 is TGTGCCAGCAGTCCACGGTGGAGCTCCTACAATGAGCAGTTCTTC. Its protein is CASSPRWSSYNEQFF.

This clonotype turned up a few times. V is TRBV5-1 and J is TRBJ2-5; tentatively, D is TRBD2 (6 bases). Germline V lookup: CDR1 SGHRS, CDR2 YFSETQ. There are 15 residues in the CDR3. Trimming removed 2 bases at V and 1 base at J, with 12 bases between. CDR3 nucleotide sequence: TGCGCCAGCAGCTTAAGACCGGGACTCCAAGAGACCCAGTACTTC. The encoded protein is CASSLRPGLQETQYF.

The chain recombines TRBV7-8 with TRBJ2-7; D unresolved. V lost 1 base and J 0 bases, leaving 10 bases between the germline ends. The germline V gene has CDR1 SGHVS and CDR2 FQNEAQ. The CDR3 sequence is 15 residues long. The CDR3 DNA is TGTGCCAGCAGCTTAGTCCGTCGCAGCTCCTACGAGCAGTACTTC. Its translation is CASSLVRRSSYEQYF. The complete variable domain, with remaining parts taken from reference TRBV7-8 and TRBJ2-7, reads GAGVSQSPRYKVAKRGQDVALRCDPISGHVSLFWYQQALGQGPEFLTYFQNEAQLDKSGLPSDRFFAERPEGSVSTLKIQRTQQEDSAVYLCASSLVRRSSYEQYFGPGTRLTVT.

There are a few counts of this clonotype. CDR3 bases: TGCAGTGCTGTCCGGGACAGCTCGATAGAGCAGTACTTC. It is translated as CSAVRDSSIEQYF. The chain joins TRBV20-1 to TRBJ2-7, with TRBD1 matching 7 bases. Germline CDR1 DFQATT, CDR2 SNEGSKA (reference sequence). The CDR3 contains 13 residues. The trim removed 5 bases at V and 7 bases at J, leaving 11 bases unmatched.

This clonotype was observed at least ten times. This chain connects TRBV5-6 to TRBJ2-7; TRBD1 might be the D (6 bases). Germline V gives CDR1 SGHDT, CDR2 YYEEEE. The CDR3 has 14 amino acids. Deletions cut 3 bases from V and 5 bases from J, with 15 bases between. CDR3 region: CASSSNRVGNEQYF. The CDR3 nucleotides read TGTGCCAGCAGCTCTAACAGGGTCGGTAACGAGCAGTACTTC.

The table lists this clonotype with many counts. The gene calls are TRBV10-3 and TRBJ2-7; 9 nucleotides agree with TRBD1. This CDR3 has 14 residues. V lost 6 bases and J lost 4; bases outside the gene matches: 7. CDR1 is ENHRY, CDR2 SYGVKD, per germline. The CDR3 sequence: CAISEQGAGYEQYF. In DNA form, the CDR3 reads TGTGCCATCAGCGAACAGGGGGCAGGGTACGAGCAGTACTTC.

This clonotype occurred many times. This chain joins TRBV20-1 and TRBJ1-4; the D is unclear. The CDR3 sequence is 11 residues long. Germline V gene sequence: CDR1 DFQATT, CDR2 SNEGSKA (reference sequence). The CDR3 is CIGATNEKLFF. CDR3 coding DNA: TGCATTGGGGCAACTAATGAAAAACTGTTTTTT.